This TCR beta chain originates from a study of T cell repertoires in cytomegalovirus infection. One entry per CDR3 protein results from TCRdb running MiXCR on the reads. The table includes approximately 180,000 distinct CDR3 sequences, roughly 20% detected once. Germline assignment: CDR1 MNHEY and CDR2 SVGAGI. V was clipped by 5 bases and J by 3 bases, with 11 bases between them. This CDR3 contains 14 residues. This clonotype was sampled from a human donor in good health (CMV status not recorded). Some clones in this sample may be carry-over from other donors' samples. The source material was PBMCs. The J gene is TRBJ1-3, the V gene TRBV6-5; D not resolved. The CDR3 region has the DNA TGTGCCAGCAGTCTTAAAGGGAATGGAAACACCATATATTTT. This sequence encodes CASSLKGNGNTIYF.